This T cell receptor beta chain is drawn from a study of blood T cell repertoires in COVID-19. Study in general: The United States, Italy and Spain provided the acute and convalescent COVID-19 samples. T cells, B-cell-depleted T cells, or PBMCs supplied cDNA or gDNA.

Authors' processing steps: Amplified reference gene primers provided the basis for estimating nucleated cell counts. Only in-frame clones appear in the TCRdb table, and some are missing; sequencing was by immunoSEQ multiplex PCR. Clonal size and the V and J genes are those of that table, whereas D and trimming came from the DNA. Of about 260,000 clones detected, 75% to 90% appear once; the ten largest clones hold about 10%. Seattle cases were enrolled at active infection and followed longitudinally. Germline V lookup: CDR1 SNHLY, CDR2 FYNNEI. Trimming removed 7 bases from V and 7 bases from J; junction bases left unmatched: 11. The CDR3 covers 15 residues.

This clonotype originated in a woman between 65 and 79 years old with COVID-19, enrolled during active disease. This sequence joins TRBV2 and TRBJ1-3, with 9 positions matching TRBD1. The sequenced sample was peripheral blood. CDR3 in DNA: TGTGCCAGCAAAGGACAGGGGCTAAATCGGAACACCATATATTTT. It translates to CASKGQGLNRNTIYF.